This T cell receptor (beta chain) stems from a study of T cells in Graves' hyperthyroidism and ophthalmopathy. The wider study: The authors collected peripheral blood at initial diagnosis, before any treatment. Study-level points and caveats: A median around 6 months before onset, the model predicted ophthalmopathy.

This clonotype showed up many times. Its antigen is currently unknown. The CDR3 covers 13 residues. Trimming removed 8 bases from V and 1 base from J, with 9 bases in between. Per the germline V gene, CDR1 is MNHEY and CDR2 is SMNVEV (reference sequence). Authors of the study amplified TCR beta CDR3 regions from RNA transcripts. HTBI primers were the set used in a first-round RT-PCR of the TCR CDR3. A single record per CDR3 protein comes from TCRdb applying MiXCR to the multiplex PCR reads. The sample includes 250,000 to 300,000 distinct CDR3 sequences, 13% to 15% seen only once; the top ten take around 31%. The study enrolled patients aged 18 to 65 with newly diagnosed hyperthyroidism of under 2 months' duration. Sample collection date corresponds to first hyperthyroidism diagnosis, prior to any ophthalmopathy symptoms.

The receptor comes from a woman aged 45 to 65 with Graves' hyperthyroidism that later progressed to Graves' ophthalmopathy. The genes are TRBV27 and TRBJ2-1; TRBD2 might be the D (5 bases). Sequencing input: blood. DNA of the CDR3: TGTGCCAGCGGGGAGTTGTCCTACAATGAGCAGTTCTTC. It translates to CASGELSYNEQFF.